This T cell receptor (beta chain) was sequenced in a study of graft-versus-host responses after intestinal transplantation. Whole-study context: Each recipient received a multivisceral, liver-intestinal, or isolated intestinal graft.

This table comes from immunoSEQ multiplex PCR, and its TCRdb copy is limited to in-frame clones, with some not included. Of approximately 130,000 clones in the sample, roughly nine tenths were seen once. With regard to this clone: The antigen remains unidentified.

Germline-derived CDR1 and CDR2 are SNHLY and FYNNEI. This CDR3 has 13 residues. The V gene lost 3 bases and the J gene lost 6 bases, with 11 bases spanning the gap. J is TRBJ2-5 and V is TRBV2; D may be TRBD1 (5 bases). The sequencing used unstimulated CD4+ T cells sorted from spleen or lymph node cells, collected before intestinal transplant. This TCR was sampled from a human donor who received an intestinal transplant. CDR3 protein: CASSDLGVQTQYF. In nucleotides, the CDR3 is TGTGCCAGCAGTGATCTAGGGGTGCAGACCCAGTACTTC. Full variable domain (outside the CDR3, taken from reference TRBV2 and TRBJ2-5): EPEVTQTPSHQVTQMGQEVILRCVPISNHLYFYWYRQILGQKVEFLVSFYNNEISEKSEIFDDQFSVERPDGSNFTLKIRSTKLEDSAMYFCASSDLGVQTQYFGPGTRLLVL.